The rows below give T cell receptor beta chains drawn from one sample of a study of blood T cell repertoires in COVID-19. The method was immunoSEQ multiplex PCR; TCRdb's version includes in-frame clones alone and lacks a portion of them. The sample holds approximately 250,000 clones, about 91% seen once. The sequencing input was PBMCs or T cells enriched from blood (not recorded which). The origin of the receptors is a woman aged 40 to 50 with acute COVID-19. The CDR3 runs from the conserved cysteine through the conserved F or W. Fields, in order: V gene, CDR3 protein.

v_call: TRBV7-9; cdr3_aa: CASSFIRTGANEKLFF
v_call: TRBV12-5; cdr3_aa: CAPSGSSGNTIYF
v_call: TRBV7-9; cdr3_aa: CASSLILRETQYF
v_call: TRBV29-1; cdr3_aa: CSALGGFDQPQHF
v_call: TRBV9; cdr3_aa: CASSVGPRLNQPQHF
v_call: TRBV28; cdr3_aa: CASSFEGGEKLFF
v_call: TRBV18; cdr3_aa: CASSGTGGETGAFF
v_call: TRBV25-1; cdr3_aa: CASSDETRDGNTIYF
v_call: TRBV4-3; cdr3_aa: CASSQGPSTGGPRDTQYF
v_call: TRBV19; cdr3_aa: CASQGLFSGNTIYF
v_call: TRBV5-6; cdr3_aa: CASSSGLGLGEKLFF
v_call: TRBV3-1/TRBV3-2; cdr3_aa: CASSQVFRDRGGTEAFF
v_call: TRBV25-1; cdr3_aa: CASSPYSSGNTIYF
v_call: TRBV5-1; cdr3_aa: CASRQREYTDTQYF
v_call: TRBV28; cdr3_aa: CASRQQGTGSYSGELFF
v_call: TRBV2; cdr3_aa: CASRLAASTDTQYF
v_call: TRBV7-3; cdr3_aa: CASSRKWAPKDTEAFF
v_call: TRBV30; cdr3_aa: CAWSRGSLYEQYF
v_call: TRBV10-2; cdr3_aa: CASSESIGGRAPEQYF
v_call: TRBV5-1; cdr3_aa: CASSSLTGSDYGYTF
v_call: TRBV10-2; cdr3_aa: CASSERVAGDYEQYF
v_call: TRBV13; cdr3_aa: CASSLAGLASVDEQFF
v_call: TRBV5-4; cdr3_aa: CASSLDRGRSYEQYF
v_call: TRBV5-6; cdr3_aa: CASSGRGGGGYNEQFF
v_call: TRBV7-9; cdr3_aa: CASSPQDREYNSPLHF
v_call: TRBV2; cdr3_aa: CASSGPGIMNTEAFF
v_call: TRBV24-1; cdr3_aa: CATSDFTGGSDTQYF
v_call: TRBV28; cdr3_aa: CASSFTGNSPLHF
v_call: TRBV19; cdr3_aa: CASSSGQNNNSPLHF
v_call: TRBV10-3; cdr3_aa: CAIRRFGLAGVKDTQYF
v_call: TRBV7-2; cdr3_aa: CASSSGPSGIIQYF
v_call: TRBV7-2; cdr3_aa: CASSQQGAAFF
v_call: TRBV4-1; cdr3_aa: CASSQRDRRNTEAFF
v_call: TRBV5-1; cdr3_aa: CASSLQPGQGSYNEQFF
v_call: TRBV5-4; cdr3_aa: CASSLVRESTDTQYF
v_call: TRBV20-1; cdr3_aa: CSASEASSGNTIYF
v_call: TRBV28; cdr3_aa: CASSPGQKTDTQYF
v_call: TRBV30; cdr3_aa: CAWSPSSLGYGYTF
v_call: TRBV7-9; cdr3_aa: CAGDAGGNVGTIYF
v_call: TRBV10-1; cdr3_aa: CASSDYPNNEQFF
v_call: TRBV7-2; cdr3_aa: CASSLGGTVNTEAFF
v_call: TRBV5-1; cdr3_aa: CASSLYEGASFF
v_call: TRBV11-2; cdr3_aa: CASSSGVDQPQHF
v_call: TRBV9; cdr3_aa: CASSVQGTPNTGELFF
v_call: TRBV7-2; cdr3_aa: CASSQNGARSTDTQYF
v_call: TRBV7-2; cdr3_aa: CASSTGSQGSPLHF
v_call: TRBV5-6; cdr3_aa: CASSFMGRNTEAFF
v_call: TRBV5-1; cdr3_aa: CASSLEDTMNTEAFF
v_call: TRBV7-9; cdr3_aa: CASSSGTSNEKLFF